The T cell receptor (beta chain) under discussion was sequenced for a study of T-cell memory formation after mild COVID-19. Study information: Across donors, TCR clusters were largely donor specific. Study-wide findings and caveats: Still unconfirmed is whether the second-wave clones peaking on day 37 recognized SARS-CoV-2. Clones that shrank (day 15 to 85) were balanced CD4/CD8, whereas later expanders leaned CD4+.

Amplification by 5'RACE using constant-segment primers produced TCR alpha and TCR beta cDNA libraries that carried sample barcodes and UMIs. TCRdb reanalysed the 5' RACE reads using MiXCR and keeps one entry per CDR3 protein. The repertoire consists of 300,000 or so distinct CDR3 sequences, with 15% to 20% occurring once and the leading ten covering more than 20%. The table lists this clonotype with a few counts. Its antigen is not known. V lost 1 base to trimming and J lost 3 bases; unmatched junction nucleotides: 2. Germline V gene sequence: CDR1 DFQATT, CDR2 SNEGSKA (reference sequence). CDR3 length: 13 residues.

This chain connects TRBV20-1 to TRBJ1-2, with 7 bases lining up with TRBD1. Sequencing was done on a sample of PBMCs or a T cell subset sorted from them (not recorded which). The clonotype comes from a man between 18 and 29 years old who had mild COVID-19 (a few samples of this study predate the infection). Cell type and time point are not known. The CDR3 sequence is CSARVDRDYGYTF. The CDR3 nucleotides read TGCAGTGCTAGAGTTGACAGGGACTATGGCTACACCTTC.